Listed below are T cell receptor beta chains from one sample, sequenced in a study of yellow fever vaccine responses in identical twins. TCRdb reanalysed the RT-PCR reads using MiXCR and keeps one entry per CDR3 protein. The sample holds 30,000 to 40,000 distinct CDR3 sequences; roughly three fifths are singletons and the top ten take about 4.5%. The specimen was T cells from blood (PBMCs), unsorted or a sorted subset (not recorded which), collected before or after yellow fever vaccination (not recorded which). The receptors were gathered from a woman between 18 and 29 years old who received the yellow fever vaccine. Both conserved end residues are trimmed from each CDR3. Not every row has a clone size; where given, it reads once, few, many or a size class.

abundance: NA; j_gene: TRBJ1-1; v_gene: TRBV7-2; CDR3aa: ASSLSPQLNTEAF
abundance: once; j_gene: TRBJ2-1; v_gene: TRBV10-3; CDR3aa: AISTGGIKEQF
abundance: NA; j_gene: TRBJ1-2; v_gene: TRBV29-1; CDR3aa: SVDCRVGQDYGYT
abundance: NA; j_gene: TRBJ2-3; v_gene: TRBV5-6; CDR3aa: ASSLVAADTQY
abundance: NA; j_gene: TRBJ2-7; v_gene: TRBV4-1; CDR3aa: ASSQGQDPRIYEQY
abundance: NA; j_gene: TRBJ2-1; v_gene: TRBV5-6; CDR3aa: ASSFGLARRPNNEQF
abundance: NA; j_gene: TRBJ2-5; v_gene: TRBV11-3; CDR3aa: ASSSRTSSGQETQY
abundance: NA; j_gene: TRBJ2-7; v_gene: TRBV7-6; CDR3aa: ASSSGPGLAREQY
abundance: few; j_gene: TRBJ2-3; v_gene: TRBV6-2/TRBV6-3; CDR3aa: ASSYGLSEGTDTQY
abundance: NA; j_gene: TRBJ2-5; v_gene: TRBV4-1; CDR3aa: ASSQGLGTQETQY
abundance: NA; j_gene: TRBJ1-1; v_gene: TRBV11-3; CDR3aa: ASSLRAVGNTEAF
abundance: NA; j_gene: TRBJ2-1; v_gene: TRBV12-3/TRBV12-4; CDR3aa: ASRFRDRGLGEQF
abundance: NA; j_gene: TRBJ1-5; v_gene: TRBV6-1; CDR3aa: ASWGEGSQPQH
abundance: few; j_gene: TRBJ1-4; v_gene: TRBV29-1; CDR3aa: SVADRATNEKLF
abundance: NA; j_gene: TRBJ2-5; v_gene: TRBV6-5; CDR3aa: ASSYSKDRAPETQY
abundance: NA; j_gene: TRBJ1-4; v_gene: TRBV29-1; CDR3aa: SVQRQGVSFGEKLF
abundance: NA; j_gene: TRBJ2-1; v_gene: TRBV11-3; CDR3aa: ASTVGVSSYNEQF
abundance: NA; j_gene: TRBJ2-7; v_gene: TRBV11-1; CDR3aa: ASSLQGDEQY
abundance: NA; j_gene: TRBJ2-3; v_gene: TRBV10-1; CDR3aa: ASSESRTTPADTQY
abundance: NA; j_gene: TRBJ1-2; v_gene: TRBV11-3; CDR3aa: ASSFDRVDYT
abundance: few; j_gene: TRBJ2-7; v_gene: TRBV29-1; CDR3aa: SVGDTYEQY
abundance: NA; j_gene: TRBJ2-5; v_gene: TRBV4-1; CDR3aa: ASSQGLAGGLGETQY
abundance: few; j_gene: TRBJ1-1; v_gene: TRBV7-3; CDR3aa: ASSLTGAQNTEAF
abundance: few; j_gene: TRBJ2-1; v_gene: TRBV14; CDR3aa: ASSLAGGSSYNEQF
abundance: NA; j_gene: TRBJ2-3; v_gene: TRBV20-1; CDR3aa: SARGPFSSTDTQY
abundance: once; j_gene: TRBJ2-7; v_gene: TRBV28; CDR3aa: ASSPGDYEQY
abundance: NA; j_gene: TRBJ1-1; v_gene: TRBV11-1; CDR3aa: ASSLPGSEGRSGEAF
abundance: NA; j_gene: TRBJ2-5; v_gene: TRBV28; CDR3aa: ASRKGEIKETQY
abundance: few; j_gene: TRBJ2-2; v_gene: TRBV3-1; CDR3aa: ASSGGLAGARTGELF
abundance: NA; j_gene: TRBJ1-1; v_gene: TRBV12-3/TRBV12-4; CDR3aa: ASTRRQGPNTEAF
abundance: few; j_gene: TRBJ2-1; v_gene: TRBV20-1; CDR3aa: SARDVGSSYNEQF
abundance: NA; j_gene: TRBJ1-3; v_gene: TRBV3-1; CDR3aa: ASSPVSSGNTIY
abundance: NA; j_gene: TRBJ2-5; v_gene: TRBV29-1; CDR3aa: SVEETQY
abundance: NA; j_gene: TRBJ2-1; v_gene: TRBV5-4; CDR3aa: AVQTSGSYNEQF
abundance: NA; j_gene: TRBJ2-7; v_gene: TRBV2; CDR3aa: ASSERQGSYEQY
abundance: NA; j_gene: TRBJ1-2; v_gene: TRBV4-1; CDR3aa: ASSQVNTFGGYT
abundance: NA; j_gene: TRBJ2-7; v_gene: TRBV15; CDR3aa: ATSRDSTGYEQY
abundance: few; j_gene: TRBJ1-5; v_gene: TRBV29-1; CDR3aa: SVGQGNQPQH
abundance: NA; j_gene: TRBJ2-7; v_gene: TRBV5-1; CDR3aa: ASSFSGGSSYEQY
abundance: NA; j_gene: TRBJ2-1; v_gene: TRBV5-1; CDR3aa: ASSLYPTSGNEQF
abundance: few; j_gene: TRBJ2-3; v_gene: TRBV10-3; CDR3aa: AISEPGTGISADTQY
abundance: NA; j_gene: TRBJ2-3; v_gene: TRBV4-2; CDR3aa: ASSREQVPVLLGDTQY